Listed here are 19 T cell receptor beta chains from one sample, sequenced in a study of blood T cell repertoires in COVID-19. The method was immunoSEQ multiplex PCR; TCRdb's version includes in-frame clones alone and lacks a portion of them. This table has approximately 160,000 clones, 86% appearing once. The sequencing input was peripheral blood. The receptors originated from a man over 45 with active or convalescent COVID-19.

The chain employs TRBV28 and TRBJ1-5; 7 nucleotides agree with TRBD1. V trimming: 5 bases; J trimming: 7 bases; junction bases outside the gene matches: 11. The CDR3 spans 15 residues. The germline V gene encodes CDR1 MDHEN and CDR2 SYDVKM. DNA of the CDR3: TGTGCCAGCAGTATTAGGGGGCGCGAAGACCAGCCCCAGCATTTT. Its translation: CASSIRGREDQPQHF.

V is TRBV7-9 and J is TRBJ1-1; a possible D gene is TRBD1 (5 bases). V was trimmed by 1 base and J by 4 bases, leaving 10 bases between them. Germline values: CDR1 SEHNR, CDR2 FQNEAQ (reference sequence). The CDR3 is made up of 14 amino acids. This CDR3 is CASSLDQGRTEAFF. The CDR3 DNA sequence: TGTGCCAGCAGCTTAGATCAGGGCCGCACTGAAGCTTTCTTT.

This rearrangement joins TRBV30 to TRBJ2-5; D uncertain. CDR1 GTSNPN and CDR2 SVGIG come from the germline V gene (reference sequence). The CDR3 consists of 13 residues. Trimming left V 4 bases short and J 1 base short, with 10 bases between. The CDR3 sequence is CAWTPGSQETQYF. The CDR3 DNA reads TGTGCCTGGACTCCAGGTTCCCAAGAGACCCAGTACTTC.

V usage is TRBV3-1 (or the pseudogene TRBV3-2) and J usage is TRBJ2-2, with TRBD2 identical over 13 bases. CDR1 is LGHDT, CDR2 YNNKEL, per germline (reference sequence). The CDR3 length is 21 residues. J lost 0 bases, V lost 0 bases, and 10 bases had no gene match. This chain's CDR3 is CASSQDGLAGVIKPNTGELFF. The CDR3 nucleotides are TGTGCCAGCAGCCAAGACGGACTAGCGGGGGTAATTAAACCGAACACCGGGGAGCTGTTTTTT.

J is TRBJ1-1 and V is TRBV9, with TRBD1 matching 7 bases. The CDR3 has 13 amino acids. Per germline, CDR1 SGDLS and CDR2 YYNGEE. V shed 3 bases and J 7 bases; nucleotides not matched to a gene: 6. The CDR3 region is CASSADRVGEAFF. The CDR3 DNA reads as TGTGCCAGCAGCGCCGACAGGGTTGGTGAAGCTTTCTTT.

The chain employs TRBV7-9 and TRBJ2-2; TRBD2 aligns across 7 bases. CDR1 is SEHNR, CDR2 FQNEAQ, per germline (reference sequence). The CDR3 consists of 15 residues. Unmatched junction bases numbered 4, after V lost 2 bases and J lost 4 bases. This chain's CDR3 is CASSLKRGSTGELFF. The CDR3 DNA reads TGTGCCAGCAGCTTAAAGCGGGGTAGCACCGGGGAGCTGTTTTTT. Full variable domain (remainder filled in from reference TRBV7-9 and TRBJ2-2): DTGVSQNPRHKITKRGQNVTFRCDPISEHNRLYWYRQTLGQGPEFLTYFQNEAQLEKSRLLSDRFSAERPKGSFSTLEIQRTEQGDSAMYLCASSLKRGSTGELFFGEGSRLTVL.

CDR3 nucleotide sequence: TGTGCCAGCAGTTACGGGACAGGGGTAAATCAGCCCCAGCATTTT. Its translation is CASSYGTGVNQPQHF. The rearrangement joins TRBV6-2 or TRBV6-3 to TRBJ1-5; TRBD1 agrees at 10 bases. Germline CDR1 is MNHEY and CDR2 is SVGEGT. The V gene end was trimmed by 2 bases and the J gene end by 4 bases; junction bases not matched to a gene: 2. The CDR3 is 15 residues long.

The chain recombines TRBV12-3 or TRBV12-4 with TRBJ2-1; D is possibly TRBD1 (6 bases). The CDR3 runs 13 residues. Trimming left V 11 bases short and J 10 bases short, with 21 bases between. The CDR3 coding sequence is TGTGCCGCACAGGGTAATGCCGGGTCCGAGCAGTTCTTC. Its translation: CAAQGNAGSEQFF.

The chain couples TRBV7-9 to TRBJ1-3; no clear D gene. The length of the CDR3 is 13 residues. The V gene's germline CDR1 is SEHNR and CDR2 FQNEAQ (reference sequence). With 2 bases removed from V and 4 bases from J, the gap between germline ends came to 6 bases. In DNA form, the CDR3 reads TGTGCCAGCAGCTTATCGAGGGGAAACACCATATATTTT. Its translation: CASSLSRGNTIYF.

CDR3 DNA: TGTGCCAGCAGCCGGGACACAGCCTACGAGCAGTACTTC. Translated, it gives CASSRDTAYEQYF. The J gene is TRBJ2-7, the V gene TRBV2; weak D call: TRBD1 (6 bases). V was pared by 6 bases and J by 2 bases, with 11 bases between. CDR1 is SNHLY, CDR2 FYNNEI, per germline. This CDR3 is built from 13 residues.

The chain joins TRBV18 to TRBJ2-5; 8 bases agree with TRBD2. Germline V CDR1 and CDR2: KGHSH, LQKENI. Unmatched junction bases numbered 5, after V lost 6 bases and J lost 2 bases. This CDR3 comprises 14 residues. The CDR3 region has the DNA TGTGCCAGCTCGCTGCGGGGGGCACAAGAGACCCAGTACTTC. It codes for CASSLRGAQETQYF.

The V and J genes are TRBV7-6 and TRBJ1-4, with D unresolved. V lost 0 bases and J lost 5, with 16 bases in between. Germline CDR1 and CDR2: SGHVS and FNYEAQ. The length of the CDR3 is 17 residues. CDR3: CASSLAGGRRLNEKLFF. The DNA for the CDR3 is TGTGCCAGCAGCTTAGCCGGCGGCAGAAGATTAAATGAAAAACTGTTTTTT.

CDR3 protein: CAISEPTSGSGETQYF. The CDR3 nucleotides are TGTGCCATCAGTGAACCTACTAGCGGGAGTGGAGAGACCCAGTACTTC. The gene calls are TRBV10-3 and TRBJ2-5; 11 nucleotides match TRBD2. The CDR3 has 16 residues. Trimming cost V 3 bases and J 4 bases; bases outside gene matches: 7. Germline V gene lookup returns CDR1 ENHRY and CDR2 SYGVKD.

The chain recombines TRBV4-2 with TRBJ1-6; a weak D match, TRBD1 (6 bases). The CDR3 contains 18 residues. Germline V gives CDR1 LGHNA, CDR2 YNFKEQ. The V end lost 0 bases, the J end lost 8 bases, and 20 bases lay between the germline ends. The CDR3 reads CASSQESSGVGLDSPLHF. CDR3 nucleotide sequence: TGTGCCAGCAGCCAAGAAAGTTCAGGGGTAGGGCTGGATTCACCCCTCCACTTT.

V gene TRBV6-1 combines with J gene TRBJ2-7; no definite D call. The V gene's germline CDR1 is MNHNS and CDR2 SASEGT. V lost 3 bases, J lost 0 bases, and 12 bases lay in between. There are 15 residues in the CDR3. The CDR3 reads CASSDQTRFSYEQYF. The DNA for the CDR3 is TGTGCCAGCAGTGATCAGACTCGCTTCTCCTACGAGCAGTACTTC.

The chain carries TRBV5-1 and TRBJ2-5, with TRBD1 matching 7 bases. The CDR3 spans 16 residues. V was clipped by 0 bases and J by 1 base; unmatched bases: 6. Germline-derived CDR1 and CDR2 are SGHRS and YFSETQ. The CDR3 DNA follows: TGCGCCAGCAGCTTGGCGGGGACAGCGGTCCAAGAGACCCAGTACTTC. Amino acid sequence: CASSLAGTAVQETQYF.

The chain carries TRBV4-1 and TRBJ1-1; possibly TRBD1 for D (5 bases). Germline V CDR1 and CDR2: MGHRA, YSYEKL. The ends were cut back, 8 bases at V and 1 base at J, with 11 bases in the middle. The CDR3 has 13 residues. The CDR3, as DNA: TGCGCCAGCGGGGCCCTCGGGAACACTGAAGCTTTCTTT. Its protein is CASGALGNTEAFF.

This clone was recorded a few times. V and J are TRBV6-2 or TRBV6-3 and TRBJ2-7; no definite D call. This CDR3 is built from 12 residues. V was cut by 2 bases and J by 6 bases, with 8 bases left in between. Germline CDR1 reads MNHEY; CDR2 reads SVGEGT. The DNA for the CDR3 is TGTGCCAGCAGTTACCCCCCCTCCGAGCAGTACTTC. Translating it yields CASSYPPSEQYF.

This clone has just one count. The gene calls are TRBV11-2 and TRBJ2-3; D is perhaps TRBD1 (6 bases). Trimming took 2 bases from V and 5 from J, leaving 11 bases between them. Germline loops: CDR1 SGHAT, CDR2 FQNNGV. CDR3 length: 14 residues. CDR3 DNA: TGTGCCAGCAGCTTAAACCCAGGGGAAGATACGCAGTATTTT. The encoded protein is CASSLNPGEDTQYF.